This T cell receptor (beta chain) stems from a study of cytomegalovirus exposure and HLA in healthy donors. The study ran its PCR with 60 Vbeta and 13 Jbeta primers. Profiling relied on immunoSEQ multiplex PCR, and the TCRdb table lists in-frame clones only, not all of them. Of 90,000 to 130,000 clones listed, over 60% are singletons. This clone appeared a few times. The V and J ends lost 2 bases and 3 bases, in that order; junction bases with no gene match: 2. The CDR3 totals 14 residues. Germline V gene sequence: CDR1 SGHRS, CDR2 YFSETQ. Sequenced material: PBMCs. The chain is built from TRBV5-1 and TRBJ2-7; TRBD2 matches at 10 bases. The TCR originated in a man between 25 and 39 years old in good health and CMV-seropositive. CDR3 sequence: CASSFSGGNYEQYF. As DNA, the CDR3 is TGCGCCAGCAGCTTTAGCGGGGGGAACTACGAGCAGTACTTC.